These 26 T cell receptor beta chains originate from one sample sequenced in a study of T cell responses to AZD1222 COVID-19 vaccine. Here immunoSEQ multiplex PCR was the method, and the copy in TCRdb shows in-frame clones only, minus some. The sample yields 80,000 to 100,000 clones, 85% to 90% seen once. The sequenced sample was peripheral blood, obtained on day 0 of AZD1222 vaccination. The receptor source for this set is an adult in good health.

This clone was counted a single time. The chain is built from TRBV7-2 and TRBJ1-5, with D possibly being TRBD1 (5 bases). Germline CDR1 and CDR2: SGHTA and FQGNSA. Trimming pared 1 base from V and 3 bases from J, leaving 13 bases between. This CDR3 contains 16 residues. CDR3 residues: CASSLGRGRFNQPQHF. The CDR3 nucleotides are TGTGCCAGCAGCTTAGGGAGGGGTAGATTCAATCAGCCCCAGCATTTT.

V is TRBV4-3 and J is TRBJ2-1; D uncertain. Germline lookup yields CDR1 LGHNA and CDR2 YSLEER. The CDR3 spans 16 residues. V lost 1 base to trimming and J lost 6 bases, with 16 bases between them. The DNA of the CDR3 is TGCGCCAGCAGCCAAGGGATACCTCCCGGGCCCAATGAGCAGTTCTTC. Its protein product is CASSQGIPPGPNEQFF.

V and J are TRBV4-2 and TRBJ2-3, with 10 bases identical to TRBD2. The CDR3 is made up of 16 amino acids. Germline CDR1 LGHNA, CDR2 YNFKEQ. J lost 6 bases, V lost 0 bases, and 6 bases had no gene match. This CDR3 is CASSQDLAGEADTQYF. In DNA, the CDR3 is TGTGCCAGCAGCCAAGATCTAGCGGGAGAGGCGGATACGCAGTATTTT.

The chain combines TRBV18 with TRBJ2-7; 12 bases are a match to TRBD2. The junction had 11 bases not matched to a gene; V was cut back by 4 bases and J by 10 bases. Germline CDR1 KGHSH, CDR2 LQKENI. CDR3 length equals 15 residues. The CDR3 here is CASSQETGLAGRQYF. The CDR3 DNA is TGTGCCAGCTCACAGGAAACCGGACTAGCGGGGCGACAGTACTTC.

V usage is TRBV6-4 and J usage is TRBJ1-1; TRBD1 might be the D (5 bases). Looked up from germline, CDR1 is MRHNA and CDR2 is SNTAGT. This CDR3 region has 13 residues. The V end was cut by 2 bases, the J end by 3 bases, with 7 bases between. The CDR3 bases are TGTGCCAGCAGTGACGGAGGGGACACTGAAGCTTTCTTT. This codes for CASSDGGDTEAFF.

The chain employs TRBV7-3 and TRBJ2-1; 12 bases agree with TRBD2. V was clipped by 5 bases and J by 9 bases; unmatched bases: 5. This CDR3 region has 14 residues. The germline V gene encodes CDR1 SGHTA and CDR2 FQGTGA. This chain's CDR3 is CASSPGLAGSEQFF. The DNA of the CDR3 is TGTGCCAGCAGCCCCGGACTAGCGGGGAGTGAGCAGTTCTTC.

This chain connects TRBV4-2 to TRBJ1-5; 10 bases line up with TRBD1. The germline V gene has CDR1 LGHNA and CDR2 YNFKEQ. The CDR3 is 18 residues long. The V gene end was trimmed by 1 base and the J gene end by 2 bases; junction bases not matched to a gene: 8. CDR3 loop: CASSQGDRGPLGNQPQHF. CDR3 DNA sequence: TGTGCCAGCAGCCAAGGGGACAGGGGCCCTTTGGGCAATCAGCCCCAGCATTTT.

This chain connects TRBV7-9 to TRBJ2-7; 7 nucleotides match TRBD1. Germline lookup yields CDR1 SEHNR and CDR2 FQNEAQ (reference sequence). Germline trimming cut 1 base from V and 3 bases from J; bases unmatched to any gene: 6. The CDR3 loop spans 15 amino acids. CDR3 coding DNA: TGTGCCAGCAGCTTAGTTCGGGACAGCCTCTACGAGCAGTACTTC. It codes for CASSLVRDSLYEQYF.

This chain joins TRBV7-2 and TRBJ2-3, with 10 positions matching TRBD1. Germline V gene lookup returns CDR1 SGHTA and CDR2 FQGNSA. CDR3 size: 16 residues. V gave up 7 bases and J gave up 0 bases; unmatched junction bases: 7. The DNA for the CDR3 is TGTGCCAGCAACCGAAGACAGGGGGCTAGCACAGATACGCAGTATTTT. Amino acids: CASNRRQGASTDTQYF.

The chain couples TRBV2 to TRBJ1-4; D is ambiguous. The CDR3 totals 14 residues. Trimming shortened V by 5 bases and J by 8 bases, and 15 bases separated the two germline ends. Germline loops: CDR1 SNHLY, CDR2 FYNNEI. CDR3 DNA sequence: TGTGCCAGCAGTCCAGTGACCCCGATAGAAAAACTGTTTTTT. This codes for CASSPVTPIEKLFF.

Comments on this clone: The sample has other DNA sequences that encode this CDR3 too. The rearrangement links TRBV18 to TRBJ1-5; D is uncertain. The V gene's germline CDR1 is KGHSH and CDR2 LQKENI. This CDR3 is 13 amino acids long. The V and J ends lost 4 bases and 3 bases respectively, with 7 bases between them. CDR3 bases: TGTGCCAGCTCACAAGGGAACAATCAGCCCCAGCATTTT. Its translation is CASSQGNNQPQHF.

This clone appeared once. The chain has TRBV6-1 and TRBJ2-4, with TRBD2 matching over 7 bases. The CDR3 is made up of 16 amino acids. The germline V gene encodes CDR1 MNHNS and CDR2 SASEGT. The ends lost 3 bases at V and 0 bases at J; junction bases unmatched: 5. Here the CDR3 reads CASSELAELAKNIQYF. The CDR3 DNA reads TGTGCCAGCAGTGAGCTAGCGGAGCTAGCCAAAAACATTCAGTACTTC.

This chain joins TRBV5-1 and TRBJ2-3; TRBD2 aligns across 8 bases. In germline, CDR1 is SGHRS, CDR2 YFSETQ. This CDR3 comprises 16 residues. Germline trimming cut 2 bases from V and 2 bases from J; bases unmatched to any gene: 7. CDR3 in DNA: TGCGCCAGCAGCTTCTTAGCGGGAACCATCACAGATACGCAGTATTTT. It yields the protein CASSFLAGTITDTQYF.

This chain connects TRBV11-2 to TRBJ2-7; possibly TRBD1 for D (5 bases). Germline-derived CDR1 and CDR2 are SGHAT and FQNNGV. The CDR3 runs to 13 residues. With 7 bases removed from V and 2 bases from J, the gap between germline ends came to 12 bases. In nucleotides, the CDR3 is TGTGCCAGCATGCCGACAGCCACCTACGAGCAGTACTTC. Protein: CASMPTATYEQYF. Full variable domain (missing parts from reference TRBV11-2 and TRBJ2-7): EAGVAQSPRYKIIEKRQSVAFWCNPISGHATLYWYQQILGQGPKLLIQFQNNGVVDDSQLPKDRFSAERLKGVDSTLKIQPAKLEDSAVYLCASMPTATYEQYFGPGTRLTVT.

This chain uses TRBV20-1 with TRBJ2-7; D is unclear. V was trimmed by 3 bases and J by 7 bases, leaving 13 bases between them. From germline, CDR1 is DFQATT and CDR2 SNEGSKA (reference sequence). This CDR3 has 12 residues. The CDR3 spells CSASPDPQEQYF. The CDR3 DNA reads TGCAGTGCTAGTCCCGACCCGCAGGAGCAGTACTTC.

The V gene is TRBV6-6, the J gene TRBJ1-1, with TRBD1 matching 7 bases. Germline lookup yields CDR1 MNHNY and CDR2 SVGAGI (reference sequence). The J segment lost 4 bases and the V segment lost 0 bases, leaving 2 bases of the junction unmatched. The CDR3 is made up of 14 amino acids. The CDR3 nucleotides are TGTGCCAGCAGTTACTCGACAGGGACCACTGAAGCTTTCTTT. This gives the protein CASSYSTGTTEAFF.

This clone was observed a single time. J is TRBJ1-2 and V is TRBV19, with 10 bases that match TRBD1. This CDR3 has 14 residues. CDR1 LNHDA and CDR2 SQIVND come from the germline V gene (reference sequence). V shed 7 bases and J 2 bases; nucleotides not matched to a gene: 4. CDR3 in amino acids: CASKDRGQNYGYTF. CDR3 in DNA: TGTGCCAGTAAAGACAGGGGGCAAAACTATGGCTACACCTTC.

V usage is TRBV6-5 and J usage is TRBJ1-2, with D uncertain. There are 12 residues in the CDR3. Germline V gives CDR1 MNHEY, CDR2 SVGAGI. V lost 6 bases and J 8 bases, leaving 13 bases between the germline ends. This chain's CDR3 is CASRTRMGGYTF. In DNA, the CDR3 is TGTGCCAGCAGGACCAGGATGGGGGGCTACACCTTC.

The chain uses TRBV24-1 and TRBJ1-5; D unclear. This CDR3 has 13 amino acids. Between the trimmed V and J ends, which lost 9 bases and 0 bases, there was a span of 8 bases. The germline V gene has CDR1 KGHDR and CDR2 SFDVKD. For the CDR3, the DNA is TGTGCCACCCAAATTAATAGCAATCAGCCCCAGCATTTT. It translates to CATQINSNQPQHF.

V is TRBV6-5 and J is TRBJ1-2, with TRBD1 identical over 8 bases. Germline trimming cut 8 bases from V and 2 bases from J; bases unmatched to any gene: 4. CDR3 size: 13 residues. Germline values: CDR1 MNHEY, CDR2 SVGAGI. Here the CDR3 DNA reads TGTGCCAGCGGACAGGGATCAAACTATGGCTACACCTTC. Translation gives CASGQGSNYGYTF.

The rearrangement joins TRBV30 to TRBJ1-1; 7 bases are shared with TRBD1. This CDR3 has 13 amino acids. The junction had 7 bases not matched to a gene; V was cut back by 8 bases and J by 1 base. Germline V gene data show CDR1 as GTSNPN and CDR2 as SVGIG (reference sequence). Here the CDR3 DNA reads TGTGCCGGTTCCGGGACAGCGAACACTGAAGCTTTCTTT. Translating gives CAGSGTANTEAFF.

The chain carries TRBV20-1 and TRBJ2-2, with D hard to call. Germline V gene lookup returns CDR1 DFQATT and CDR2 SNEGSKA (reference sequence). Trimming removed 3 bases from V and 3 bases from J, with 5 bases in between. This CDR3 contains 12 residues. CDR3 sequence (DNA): TGCAGTGCTAGTGAGGACACCGGGGAGCTGTTTTTT. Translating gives CSASEDTGELFF.

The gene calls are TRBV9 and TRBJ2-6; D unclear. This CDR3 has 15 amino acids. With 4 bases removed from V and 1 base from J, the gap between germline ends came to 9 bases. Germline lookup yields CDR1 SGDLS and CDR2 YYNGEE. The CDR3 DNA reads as TGTGCCAGCAGCTTACAGCCATCTGGGGCCAACGTCCTGACTTTC. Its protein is CASSLQPSGANVLTF.

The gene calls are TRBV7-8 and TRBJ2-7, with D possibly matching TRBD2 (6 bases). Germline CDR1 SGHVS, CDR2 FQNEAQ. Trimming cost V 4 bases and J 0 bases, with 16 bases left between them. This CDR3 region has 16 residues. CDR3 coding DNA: TGTGCCAGCAGCTCCCTAGCCCGGGGGACCTCCTACGAGCAGTACTTC. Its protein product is CASSSLARGTSYEQYF.

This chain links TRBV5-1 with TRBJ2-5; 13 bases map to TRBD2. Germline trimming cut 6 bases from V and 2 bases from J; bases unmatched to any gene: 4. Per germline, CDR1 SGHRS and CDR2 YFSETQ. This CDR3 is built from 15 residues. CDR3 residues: CASTTGLAGQETQYF. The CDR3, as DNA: TGCGCCAGCACTACGGGACTAGCGGGGCAAGAGACCCAGTACTTC.

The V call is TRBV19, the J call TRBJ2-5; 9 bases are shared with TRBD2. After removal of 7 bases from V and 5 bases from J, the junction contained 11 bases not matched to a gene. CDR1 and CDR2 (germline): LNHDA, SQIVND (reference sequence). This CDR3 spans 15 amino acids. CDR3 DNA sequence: TGTGCCAGTAAAATAAGGGGACTAGCCGCTGAGACCCAGTACTTC. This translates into CASKIRGLAAETQYF.